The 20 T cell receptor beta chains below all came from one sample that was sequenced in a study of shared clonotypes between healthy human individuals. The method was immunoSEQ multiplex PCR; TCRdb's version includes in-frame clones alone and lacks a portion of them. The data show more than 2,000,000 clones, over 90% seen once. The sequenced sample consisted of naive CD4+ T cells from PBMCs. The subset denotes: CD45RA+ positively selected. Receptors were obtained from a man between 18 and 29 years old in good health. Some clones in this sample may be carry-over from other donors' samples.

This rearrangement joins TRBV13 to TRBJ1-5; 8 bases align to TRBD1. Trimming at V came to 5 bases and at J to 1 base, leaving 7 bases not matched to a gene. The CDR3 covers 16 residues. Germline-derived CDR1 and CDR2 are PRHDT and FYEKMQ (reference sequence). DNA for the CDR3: TGTGCCAGCAGCCGTCGGACAGGGTTGAGCAATCAGCCCCAGCATTTT. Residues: CASSRRTGLSNQPQHF.

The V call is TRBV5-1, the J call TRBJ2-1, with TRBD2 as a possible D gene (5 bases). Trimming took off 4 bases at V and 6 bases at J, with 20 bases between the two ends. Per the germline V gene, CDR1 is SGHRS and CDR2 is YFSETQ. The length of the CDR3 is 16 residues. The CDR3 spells CASSPLGLASFNEQFF. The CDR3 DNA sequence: TGCGCCAGCAGCCCATTAGGGCTAGCATCTTTCAATGAGCAGTTCTTC.

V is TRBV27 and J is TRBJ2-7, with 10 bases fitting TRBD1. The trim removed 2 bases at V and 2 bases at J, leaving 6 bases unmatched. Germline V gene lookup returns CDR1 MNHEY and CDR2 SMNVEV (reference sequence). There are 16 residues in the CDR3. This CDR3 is CASSLVGQGFTYEQYF. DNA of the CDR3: TGTGCCAGCAGTTTAGTGGGACAGGGGTTCACCTACGAGCAGTACTTC.

In DNA, the CDR3 is TGTGCCAGCAGTTTCTCAGATCGGGCTTATGGCTACACCTTC. Translated: CASSFSDRAYGYTF. This sequence joins TRBV28 and TRBJ1-2, with no clear D. V was shortened by 3 bases and J by 5 bases, with 13 bases between the two germline ends. The CDR3 consists of 14 residues. The germline gives CDR1 MDHEN, CDR2 SYDVKM.

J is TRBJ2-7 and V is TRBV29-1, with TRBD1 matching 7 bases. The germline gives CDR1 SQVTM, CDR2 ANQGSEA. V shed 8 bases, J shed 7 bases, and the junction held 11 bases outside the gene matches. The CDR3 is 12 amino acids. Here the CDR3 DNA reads TGCAGCTCAAGGACAGGTCACGGGGAGCAGTACTTC. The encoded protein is CSSRTGHGEQYF.

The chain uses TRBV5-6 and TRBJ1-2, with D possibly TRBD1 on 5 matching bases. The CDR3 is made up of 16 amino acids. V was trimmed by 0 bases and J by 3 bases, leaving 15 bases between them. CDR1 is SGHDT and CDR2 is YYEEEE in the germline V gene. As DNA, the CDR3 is TGTGCCAGCAGCTTGGCCTCAGGGTGGGGTGACTATGGCTACACCTTC. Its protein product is CASSLASGWGDYGYTF. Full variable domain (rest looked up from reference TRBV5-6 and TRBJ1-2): DAGVTQSPTHLIKTRGQQVTLRCSPKSGHDTVSWYQQALGQGPQFIFQYYEEEERQRGNFPDRFSGHQFPNYSSELNVNALLLGDSALYLCASSLASGWGDYGYTFGSGTRLTVV.

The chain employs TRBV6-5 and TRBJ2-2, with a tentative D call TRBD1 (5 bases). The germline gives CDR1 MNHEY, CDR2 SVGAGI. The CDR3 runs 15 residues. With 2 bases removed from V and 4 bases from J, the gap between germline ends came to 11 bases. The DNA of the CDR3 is TGTGCCAGCAGTTACATAGGGGTACGCACCGGGGAGCTGTTTTTT. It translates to CASSYIGVRTGELFF.

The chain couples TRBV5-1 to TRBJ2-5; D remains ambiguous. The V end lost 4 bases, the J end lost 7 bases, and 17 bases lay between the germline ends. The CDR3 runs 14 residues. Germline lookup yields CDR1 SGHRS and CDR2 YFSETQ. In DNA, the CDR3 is TGCGCCAGCAGCCCCCTCGGTCAGGTTGGGACCCAGTACTTC. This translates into CASSPLGQVGTQYF.

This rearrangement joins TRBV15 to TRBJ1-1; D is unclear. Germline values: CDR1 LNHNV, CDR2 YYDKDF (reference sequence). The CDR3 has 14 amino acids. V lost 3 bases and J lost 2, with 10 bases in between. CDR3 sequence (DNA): TGTGCCACCAGCAGGGAAGACCGCAACACTGAAGCTTTCTTT. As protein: CATSREDRNTEAFF.

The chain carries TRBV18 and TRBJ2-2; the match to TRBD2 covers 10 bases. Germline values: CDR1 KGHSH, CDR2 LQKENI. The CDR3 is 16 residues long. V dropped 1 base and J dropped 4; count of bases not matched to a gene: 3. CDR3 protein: CASSPLSSGSTGELFF. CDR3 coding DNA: TGTGCCAGCTCACCACTCTCTAGCGGGAGCACCGGGGAGCTGTTTTTT.

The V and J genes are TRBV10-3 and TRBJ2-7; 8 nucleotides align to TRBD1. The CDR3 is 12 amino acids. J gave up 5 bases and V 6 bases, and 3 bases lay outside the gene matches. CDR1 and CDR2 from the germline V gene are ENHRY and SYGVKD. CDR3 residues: CAIREDRDEQYF. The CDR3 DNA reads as TGTGCCATCAGGGAGGACAGGGACGAGCAGTACTTC.

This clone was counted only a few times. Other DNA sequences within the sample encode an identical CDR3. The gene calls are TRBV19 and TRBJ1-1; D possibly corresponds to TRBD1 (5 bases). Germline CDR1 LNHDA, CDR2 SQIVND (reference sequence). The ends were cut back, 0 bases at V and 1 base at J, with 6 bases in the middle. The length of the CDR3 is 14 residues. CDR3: CASSIDRANTEAFF. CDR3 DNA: TGTGCCAGTAGTATAGACAGGGCGAACACTGAAGCTTTCTTT.

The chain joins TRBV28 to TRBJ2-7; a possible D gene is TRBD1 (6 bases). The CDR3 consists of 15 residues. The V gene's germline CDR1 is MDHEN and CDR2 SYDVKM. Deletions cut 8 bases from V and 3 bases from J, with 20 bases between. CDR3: CASETTGQFIYEQYF. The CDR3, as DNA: TGTGCCAGCGAAACAACGGGACAATTTATCTACGAGCAGTACTTC. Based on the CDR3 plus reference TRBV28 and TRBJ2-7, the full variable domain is DVKVTQSSRYLVKRTGEKVFLECVQDMDHENMFWYRQDPGLGLRLIYFSYDVKMKEKGDIPEGYSVSREKKERFSLILESASTNQTSMYLCASETTGQFIYEQYFGPGTRLTVT.

The CDR3 region has the DNA TGCGCCAGCAGCCAGTTAGCGGGAGGGATTCCCGCAGATACGCAGTATTTT. The encoded protein is CASSQLAGGIPADTQYF. V usage is TRBV4-1 and J usage is TRBJ2-3, with TRBD2 matching over 11 bases. With V trimmed by 3 bases and J by 4 bases, 9 bases remained unmatched. Germline-derived CDR1 and CDR2 are MGHRA and YSYEKL. This CDR3 has 17 amino acids.

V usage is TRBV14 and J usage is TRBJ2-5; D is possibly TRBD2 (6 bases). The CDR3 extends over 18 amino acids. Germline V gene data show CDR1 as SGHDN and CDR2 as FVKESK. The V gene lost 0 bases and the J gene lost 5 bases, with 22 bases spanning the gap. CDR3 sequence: CASSQERPGQAGRETQYF. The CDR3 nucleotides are TGTGCCAGCAGCCAAGAGAGGCCGGGCCAGGCAGGGAGGGAGACCCAGTACTTC.

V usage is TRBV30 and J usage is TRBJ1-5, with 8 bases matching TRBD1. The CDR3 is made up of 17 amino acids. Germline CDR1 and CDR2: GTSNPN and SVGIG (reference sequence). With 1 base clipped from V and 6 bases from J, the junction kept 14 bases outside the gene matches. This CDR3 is CAWSADLTGVRGQPQHF. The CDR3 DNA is TGTGCCTGGAGTGCCGACTTGACAGGGGTTCGCGGTCAGCCCCAGCATTTT. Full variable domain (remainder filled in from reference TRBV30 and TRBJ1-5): SQTIHQWPATLVQPVGSPLSLECTVEGTSNPNLYWYRQAAGRGLQLLFYSVGIGQISSEVPQNLSASRPQDRQFILSSKKLLLSDSGFYLCAWSADLTGVRGQPQHFGDGTRLSIL.

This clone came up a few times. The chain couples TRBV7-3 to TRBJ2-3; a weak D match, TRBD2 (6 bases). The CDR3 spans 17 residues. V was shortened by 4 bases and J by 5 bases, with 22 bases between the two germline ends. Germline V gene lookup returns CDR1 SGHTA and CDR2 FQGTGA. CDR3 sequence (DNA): TGTGCCAGCAGCTCAAAGGGGAGTAGCGGATTGGAAGATACGCAGTATTTT. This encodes CASSSKGSSGLEDTQYF.

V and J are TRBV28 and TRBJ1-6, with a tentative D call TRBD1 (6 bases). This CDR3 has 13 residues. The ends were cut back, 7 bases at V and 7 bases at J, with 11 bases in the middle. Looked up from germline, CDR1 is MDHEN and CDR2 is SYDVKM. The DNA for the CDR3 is TGTGCCAGCATGGTGGGACAAAATTCACCCCTCCACTTT. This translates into CASMVGQNSPLHF.

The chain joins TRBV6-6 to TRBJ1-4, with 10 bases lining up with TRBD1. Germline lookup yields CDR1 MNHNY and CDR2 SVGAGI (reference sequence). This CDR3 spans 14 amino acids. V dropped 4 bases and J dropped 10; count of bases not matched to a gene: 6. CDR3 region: CASSLDRGTGKLFF. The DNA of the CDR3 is TGTGCCAGCAGTTTGGACAGGGGGACAGGAAAACTGTTTTTT.

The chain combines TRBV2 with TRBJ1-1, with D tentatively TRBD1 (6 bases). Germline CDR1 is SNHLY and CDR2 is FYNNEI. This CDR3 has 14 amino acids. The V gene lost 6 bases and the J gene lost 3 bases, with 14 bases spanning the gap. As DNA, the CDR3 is TGTGCCAGCAGGCAGGGGCCTCAGGACACTGAAGCTTTCTTT. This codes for CASRQGPQDTEAFF.